The TCR beta chain described here comes from a study of T cells in Graves' hyperthyroidism and ophthalmopathy. TCR beta CDR3 regions were amplified from RNA transcripts. First-round RT-PCR of the TCR CDR3 relied on the HTBI primer set. TCRdb reprocessed the multiplex PCR reads with MiXCR, giving one entry per CDR3 protein. This table holds around 350,000 distinct CDR3 sequences, around 15% found once. This clonotype turned up a few times. Researchers barred patients who had uncontrolled infection, other autoimmune disease, pregnancy or lactation. On the basis of clinical symptoms, serum thyroxine and TRAb, thyroid ultrasound and orbital computed tomography, diagnoses were made. The PBMCs had their origin in less than 13 ml of fresh peripheral blood. CDR1 and CDR2 from the germline V gene are PRHDT and FYEKMQ (reference sequence). Germline trimming cut 4 bases from V and 3 bases from J; bases unmatched to any gene: 9. CDR3 length: 17 residues.

This TCR derives from an older woman with Graves' ophthalmopathy. Sequenced material: blood. This rearrangement joins TRBV13 to TRBJ2-7, with TRBD2 matching over 13 bases. CDR3 sequence: CASSSPGLAGDGYEQYF. The CDR3 region has the DNA TGTGCCAGCAGCTCGCCCGGACTAGCGGGAGATGGCTACGAGCAGTACTTC.